This T cell receptor beta chain was profiled in a study of shared clonotypes between healthy human individuals. Study-wide points: Richness estimates generally favored naive over memory subsets. A small donor pool kept down the genetic and exposure-history diversity that was represented. When compared with the clonotypes that were shared by all four sorted-subset donors, the non-shared clonotypes turned out to have lower generation probabilities.

Donation came from healthy HIV-negative adults that had no recent acute infections or vaccinations. Assay: immunoSEQ multiplex PCR; the TCRdb copy retains only in-frame clones and omits some. The sample lists about 2,500,000 clones; more than 90% were seen once. As to this clone: Its cognate antigen is unknown.

The CDR3 contains 13 residues. Trimming took off 2 bases at V and 3 bases at J, with 8 bases between the two ends. Per the germline V gene, CDR1 is SGHTA and CDR2 is FQGNSA. This chain connects TRBV7-2 to TRBJ2-7; no reliable D call. The sample consisted of naive CD4+ T cells sorted from blood. Subset given: CD45RA+ positively selected. The sequence derives from a young man in good health. The CDR3 is CASSLLGGYEQYF. DNA of the CDR3: TGTGCCAGCAGCTTATTAGGCGGCTACGAGCAGTACTTC.